Listed below are T cell receptor beta chains from one sample, sequenced in a study of CD4 T cells in relation to SARS-CoV-2 and coronaviruses. These TCRs are of unknown antigen specificity. The data were produced by immunoSEQ multiplex PCR, yet TCRdb's version contains in-frame clones alone and is incomplete. The sample carries tens of thousands of clones, 76% recorded once. The specimen was CD4+ T cells from PBMCs, cultured in vitro. The receptors shown here come from a human donor in good health. The CDR3 runs from the conserved cysteine through the conserved F or W. The D gene is left open where the match is weak. Clone size is shown for a subset of rows, as once, few, many or a class of expanded clone.

v_gene: TRBV5-6
abundance: .
d_gene: TRBD2
j_gene: TRBJ2-3
CDR3nt: TGTGCCAGCAGCTTTCTAGCGGGAGGGCCTACAGATACGCAGTATTTT
CDR3aa: CASSFLAGGPTDTQYF

v_gene: TRBV19
abundance: .
d_gene: .
j_gene: TRBJ2-6
CDR3nt: TGTGCCAGTAGTACTTTACTCATCTCTGGGGCCAACGTCCTGACTTTC
CDR3aa: CASSTLLISGANVLTF

v_gene: TRBV5-1
abundance: .
d_gene: TRBD1
j_gene: TRBJ1-5
CDR3nt: TGCGCCAGCAGCTTGACCGGAACAGGGGGCATGGAGCCCCAGCATTTT
CDR3aa: CASSLTGTGGMEPQHF

v_gene: TRBV2
abundance: .
d_gene: .
j_gene: TRBJ1-2
CDR3nt: TGTGCCAGCAGAGAGGGACACCGAGGTCAGAACTATGGCTACACCTTC
CDR3aa: CASREGHRGQNYGYTF

v_gene: TRBV19
abundance: .
d_gene: .
j_gene: TRBJ1-5
CDR3nt: TGTGCCAGTACTAATGGGGCCCGCCTGGTTGAGCATTTT
CDR3aa: CASTNGARLVEHF

v_gene: TRBV5-1
abundance: .
d_gene: .
j_gene: TRBJ1-2
CDR3nt: TGCGCCAGCAGCTTGAATTTTGCCGTAAAGGGCTACACCTTC
CDR3aa: CASSLNFAVKGYTF

v_gene: TRBV19
abundance: .
d_gene: .
j_gene: TRBJ1-2
CDR3nt: TGTGCCAGTAGTATACAGGGGTCAGGGAACTATGGCTACACCTTC
CDR3aa: CASSIQGSGNYGYTF

v_gene: TRBV4-2
abundance: few
d_gene: .
j_gene: TRBJ1-6
CDR3nt: TGTGCCAGCAGCCAAGATGAGGGTACACCCCTCCACTTT
CDR3aa: CASSQDEGTPLHF

v_gene: TRBV12-3/TRBV12-4
abundance: .
d_gene: .
j_gene: TRBJ1-1
CDR3nt: TGTGCCAGCATTTCTCATCCGAACACTGAAGCTTTCTTT
CDR3aa: CASISHPNTEAFF

v_gene: TRBV11-2
abundance: .
d_gene: .
j_gene: TRBJ1-6
CDR3nt: TGTGCCAGCAGCTTAGCGGGTAGATCGAATTCGGGACCCCTCCACTTT
CDR3aa: CASSLAGRSNSGPLHF

v_gene: TRBV9
abundance: .
d_gene: .
j_gene: TRBJ2-4
CDR3nt: TGTGCCAGCAGCTCCGTGGGGGGAAGCATTCAGTACTTC
CDR3aa: CASSSVGGSIQYF

v_gene: TRBV27
abundance: .
d_gene: .
j_gene: TRBJ2-3
CDR3nt: TGTGCCAGCACCCCAGACAGGCAAAGAGATACGCAGTATTTT
CDR3aa: CASTPDRQRDTQYF

v_gene: TRBV7-9
abundance: .
d_gene: .
j_gene: TRBJ2-7
CDR3nt: TGTGCCAGCAGCCAGGGCTGGTACGAGCAGTACTTC
CDR3aa: CASSQGWYEQYF

v_gene: TRBV18
abundance: .
d_gene: TRBD1
j_gene: TRBJ2-1
CDR3nt: TGTGCCAGCTCACCGCGGCAGGGGGCTATTGAGCAGTTCTTC
CDR3aa: CASSPRQGAIEQFF

v_gene: TRBV5-1
abundance: .
d_gene: .
j_gene: TRBJ2-3
CDR3nt: TGCGCCAGCAGCAGGGGCGGGGGCGGCCCAGATACGCAGTATTTT
CDR3aa: CASSRGGGGPDTQYF

v_gene: TRBV7-8
abundance: .
d_gene: .
j_gene: TRBJ2-1
CDR3nt: TGTGCCAGCAGCTTAGCCAACTACAATGAGCAGTTCTTC
CDR3aa: CASSLANYNEQFF

v_gene: TRBV6-5
abundance: .
d_gene: TRBD2
j_gene: TRBJ2-2
CDR3nt: TGTGCCAGCAGTCTTAGCGGGAGTAGTTCCGGGGAGCTGTTTTTT
CDR3aa: CASSLSGSSSGELFF

v_gene: TRBV11-2
abundance: .
d_gene: .
j_gene: TRBJ1-2
CDR3nt: TGTGCCAGCAGCCCAATTTCAGGGCGCTATGGCTACACCTTC
CDR3aa: CASSPISGRYGYTF

v_gene: TRBV4-2
abundance: .
d_gene: .
j_gene: TRBJ1-4
CDR3nt: TGTGCCAGCAGCCAAGATATGATGGCATATAATGAAAAACTGTTTTTT
CDR3aa: CASSQDMMAYNEKLFF

v_gene: TRBV14
abundance: .
d_gene: TRBD2
j_gene: TRBJ2-4
CDR3nt: TGTGCCAGCAGCCAAAGAGGGGGCGATCTCGTTAAGCGGGGGGCTTTTAAGGACATTCAGTACTTC
CDR3aa: CASSQRGGDLVKRGAFKDIQYF

v_gene: TRBV6-5
abundance: few
d_gene: .
j_gene: TRBJ1-1
CDR3nt: TGTGCCGGGGCCGCACAGTTGAACACTGAAGCTTTCTTT
CDR3aa: CAGAAQLNTEAFF

v_gene: TRBV4-2
abundance: .
d_gene: TRBD2
j_gene: TRBJ2-5
CDR3nt: TGTGCCAGCAGCCGAGGACTAGCGGGAGGGCCGGGAGAAGAGACCCAGTACTTC
CDR3aa: CASSRGLAGGPGEETQYF

v_gene: TRBV9
abundance: .
d_gene: TRBD1
j_gene: TRBJ2-5
CDR3nt: TGTGCCAGCAGCGCTCCGGCAGGGGGTGAGACCCAGTACTTC
CDR3aa: CASSAPAGGETQYF

v_gene: TRBV4-1
abundance: few
d_gene: .
j_gene: TRBJ2-5
CDR3nt: TGCGCCAGCAGCGGAGAGACCCAGTACTTC
CDR3aa: CASSGETQYF

v_gene: TRBV7-7
abundance: .
d_gene: TRBD1
j_gene: TRBJ2-5
CDR3nt: TGTGCTAGCAGCTTAGTACAGGGGGGAGAGACCCAGTACTTC
CDR3aa: CASSLVQGGETQYF

v_gene: TRBV4-1
abundance: few
d_gene: .
j_gene: TRBJ1-5
CDR3nt: TGCGCCAGCAGCCCTGGACTGCGGAGGAGCAATCAGCCCCAGCATTTT
CDR3aa: CASSPGLRRSNQPQHF

v_gene: TRBV6-5
abundance: .
d_gene: .
j_gene: TRBJ1-6
CDR3nt: TGTGCCAGCATCGCGGGGTTGAATTCACCCCTCCACTTT
CDR3aa: CASIAGLNSPLHF

v_gene: TRBV7-3
abundance: .
d_gene: .
j_gene: TRBJ1-1
CDR3nt: TGTGCCAGCAGCTTATTCGGCCGTGATGAAGCTTTCTTT
CDR3aa: CASSLFGRDEAFF

v_gene: TRBV6-2/TRBV6-3
abundance: .
d_gene: TRBD2
j_gene: TRBJ2-5
CDR3nt: TGTGCCAGCAGCCCTAACGGACTAGCAGGGCAAGAGACCCAGTACTTC
CDR3aa: CASSPNGLAGQETQYF